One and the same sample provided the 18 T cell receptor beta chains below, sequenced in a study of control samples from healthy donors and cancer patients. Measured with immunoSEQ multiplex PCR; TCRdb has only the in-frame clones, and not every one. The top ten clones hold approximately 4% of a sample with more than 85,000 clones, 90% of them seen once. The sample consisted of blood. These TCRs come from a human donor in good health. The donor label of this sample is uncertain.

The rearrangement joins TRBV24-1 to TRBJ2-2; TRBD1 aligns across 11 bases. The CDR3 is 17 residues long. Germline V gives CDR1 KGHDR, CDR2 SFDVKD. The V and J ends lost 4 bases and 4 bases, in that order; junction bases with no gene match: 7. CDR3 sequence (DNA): TGTGCCACCAGTGACCCGGGACAGGGGGTTAGCACCGGGGAGCTGTTTTTT. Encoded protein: CATSDPGQGVSTGELFF.

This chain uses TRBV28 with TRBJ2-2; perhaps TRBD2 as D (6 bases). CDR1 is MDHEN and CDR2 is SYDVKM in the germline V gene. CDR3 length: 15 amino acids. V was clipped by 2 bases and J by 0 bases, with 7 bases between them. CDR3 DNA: TGTGCCAGCAGTTTAGGCGGGGCGAACACCGGGGAGCTGTTTTTT. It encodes CASSLGGANTGELFF.

The CDR3 sequence is CASSDDNEQFF. The CDR3 region has the DNA TGCGCCAGCAGCGACGACAATGAGCAGTTCTTC. The gene calls are TRBV10-2 and TRBJ2-1; D not certain. The CDR3 totals 11 residues. Germline CDR1 WSHSY, CDR2 SAAADI. The ends were cut back, 6 bases at V and 5 bases at J, with 5 bases in the middle.

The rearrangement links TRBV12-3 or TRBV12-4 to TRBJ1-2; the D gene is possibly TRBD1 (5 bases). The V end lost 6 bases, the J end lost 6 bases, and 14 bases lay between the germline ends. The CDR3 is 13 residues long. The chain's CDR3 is CASSRQWSNGYTF. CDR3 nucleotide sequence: TGTGCCAGCAGCCGACAGTGGAGCAATGGCTACACCTTC.

CDR3 residues: CASSNSERKLFF. The CDR3 region has the DNA TGTGCCAGCAGCAATTCGGAGAGGAAACTGTTTTTT. The V call is TRBV7-2, the J call TRBJ1-4; no definite D call. Looked up from germline, CDR1 is SGHTA and CDR2 is FQGNSA. This CDR3 comprises 12 residues. V lost 5 bases, J lost 11 bases, and 12 bases lay in between.

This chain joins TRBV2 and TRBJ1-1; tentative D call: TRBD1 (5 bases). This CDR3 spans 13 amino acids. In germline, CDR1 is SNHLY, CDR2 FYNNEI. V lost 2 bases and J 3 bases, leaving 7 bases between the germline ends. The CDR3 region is CASSERGDTEAFF. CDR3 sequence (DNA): TGTGCCAGCAGTGAACGAGGGGACACTGAAGCTTTCTTT.

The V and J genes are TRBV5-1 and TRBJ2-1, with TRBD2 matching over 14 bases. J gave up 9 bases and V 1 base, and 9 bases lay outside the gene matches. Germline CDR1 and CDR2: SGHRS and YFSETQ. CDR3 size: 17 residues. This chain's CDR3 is CASSLTSGLAGGSEQFF. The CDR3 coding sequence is TGCGCCAGCAGCTTGACATCCGGACTAGCGGGGGGAAGTGAGCAGTTCTTC.

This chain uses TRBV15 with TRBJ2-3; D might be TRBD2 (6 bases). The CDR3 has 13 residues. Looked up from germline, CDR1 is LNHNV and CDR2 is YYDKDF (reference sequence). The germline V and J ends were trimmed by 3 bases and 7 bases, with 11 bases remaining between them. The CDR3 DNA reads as TGTGCCACCAGCAGCGGGGGTGCGAATACGCAGTATTTT. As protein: CATSSGGANTQYF.

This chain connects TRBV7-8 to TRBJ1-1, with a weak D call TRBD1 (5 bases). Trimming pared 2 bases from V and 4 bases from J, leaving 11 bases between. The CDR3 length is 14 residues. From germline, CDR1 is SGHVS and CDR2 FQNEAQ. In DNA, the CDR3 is TGTGCCAGCAGCTTAAGTCAGGGTGGCACTGAAGCTTTCTTT. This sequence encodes CASSLSQGGTEAFF.

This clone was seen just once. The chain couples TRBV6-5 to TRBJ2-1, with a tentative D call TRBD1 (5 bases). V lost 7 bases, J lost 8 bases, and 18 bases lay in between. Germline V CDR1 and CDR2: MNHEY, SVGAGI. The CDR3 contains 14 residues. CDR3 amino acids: CASNKGLASYEQFF. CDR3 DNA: TGTGCCAGCAATAAGGGGTTAGCCTCCTATGAGCAGTTCTTC.

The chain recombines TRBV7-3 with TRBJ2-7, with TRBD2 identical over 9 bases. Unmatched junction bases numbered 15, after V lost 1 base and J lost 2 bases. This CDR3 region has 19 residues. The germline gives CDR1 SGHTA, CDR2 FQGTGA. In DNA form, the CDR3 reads TGTGCCAGCAGCTTAAGGCGGCGGAGAGCGGGGGGTGATCCCTACGAGCAGTACGTC. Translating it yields CASSLRRRRAGGDPYEQYV.

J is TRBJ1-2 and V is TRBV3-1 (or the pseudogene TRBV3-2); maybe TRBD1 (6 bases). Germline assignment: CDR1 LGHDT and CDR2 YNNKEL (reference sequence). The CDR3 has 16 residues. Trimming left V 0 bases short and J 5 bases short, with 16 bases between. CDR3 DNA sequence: TGTGCCAGCAGCCAAGAGGCTTTGGCAGGGGCTTATGGCTACACCTTC. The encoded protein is CASSQEALAGAYGYTF.

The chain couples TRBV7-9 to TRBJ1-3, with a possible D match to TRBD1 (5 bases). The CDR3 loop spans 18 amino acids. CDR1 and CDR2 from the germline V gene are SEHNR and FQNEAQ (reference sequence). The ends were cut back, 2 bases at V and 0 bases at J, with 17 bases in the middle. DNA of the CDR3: TGTGCCAGCAGCTTAACGGGGCGCGGTGGACTCTCTGGAAACACCATATATTTT. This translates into CASSLTGRGGLSGNTIYF.

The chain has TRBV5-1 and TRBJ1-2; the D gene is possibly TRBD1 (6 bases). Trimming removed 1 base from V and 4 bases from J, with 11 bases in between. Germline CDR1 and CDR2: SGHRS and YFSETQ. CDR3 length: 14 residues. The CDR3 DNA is TGCGCCAGCAGCTTGCCGGGACAAAGCTATGGCTACACCTTC. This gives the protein CASSLPGQSYGYTF.

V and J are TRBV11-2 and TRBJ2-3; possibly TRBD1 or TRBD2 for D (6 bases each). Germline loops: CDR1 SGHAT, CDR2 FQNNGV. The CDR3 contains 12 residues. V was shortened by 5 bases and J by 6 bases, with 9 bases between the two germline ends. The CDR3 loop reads CASSPGADTQYF. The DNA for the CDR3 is TGTGCCAGCAGCCCGGGGGCTGATACGCAGTATTTT. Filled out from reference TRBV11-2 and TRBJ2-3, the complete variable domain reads EAGVAQSPRYKIIEKRQSVAFWCNPISGHATLYWYQQILGQGPKLLIQFQNNGVVDDSQLPKDRFSAERLKGVDSTLKIQPAKLEDSAVYLCASSPGADTQYFGPGTRLTVL.

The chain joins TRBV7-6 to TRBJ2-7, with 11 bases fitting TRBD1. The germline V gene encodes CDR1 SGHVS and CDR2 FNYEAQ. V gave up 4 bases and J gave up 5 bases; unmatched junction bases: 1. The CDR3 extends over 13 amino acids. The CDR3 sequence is CASSSDRGHEQYF. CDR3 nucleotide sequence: TGTGCCAGCAGCTCGGACAGGGGGCACGAGCAGTACTTC. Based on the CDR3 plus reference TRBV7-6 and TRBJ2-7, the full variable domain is GAGVSQSPRYKVTKRGQDVALRCDPISGHVSLYWYRQALGQGPEFLTYFNYEAQQDKSGLPNDRFSAERPEGSISTLTIQRTEQRDSAMYRCASSSDRGHEQYFGPGTRLTVT.

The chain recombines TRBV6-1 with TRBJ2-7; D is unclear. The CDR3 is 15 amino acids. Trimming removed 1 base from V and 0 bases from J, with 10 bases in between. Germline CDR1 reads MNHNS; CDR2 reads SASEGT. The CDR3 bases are TGTGCCAGCAGTGAAGTGGTAGGGAACTCCTACGAGCAGTACTTC. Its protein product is CASSEVVGNSYEQYF.

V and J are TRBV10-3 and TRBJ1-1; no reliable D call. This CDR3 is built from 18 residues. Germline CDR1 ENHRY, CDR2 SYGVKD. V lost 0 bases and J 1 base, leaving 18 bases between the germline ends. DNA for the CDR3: TGTGCCATCAGTGAGTCTCGCTTGCGATCCTCTTCGAACACTGAAGCTTTCTTT. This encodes CAISESRLRSSSNTEAFF.